Included here is one T cell receptor beta chain sequence, with context. This sample is part of a study of cytotoxic CD8 clonotypes in ibrutinib-treated CLL. The CDR3 is 15 residues long. Losses at the gene ends were 6 bases for V and 2 bases for J; bases not matched to a gene: 5. Looked up from germline, CDR1 is MGHDK and CDR2 is SYGVNS. Clones were sequenced by immunoSEQ multiplex PCR, and TCRdb holds only the in-frame ones, with some missing. Here the sample spans about 270,000 clones, less than 85% being singletons. The sample in question was PBMCs, obtained at disease progression, from a patient treated with ibrutinib. The genes are TRBV25-1 and TRBJ2-3; TRBD1 matches 10 bases. This TCR was sampled from a human donor with chronic lymphocytic leukemia. The CDR3, as DNA: TGTGCCAGCAGAGCAGACAGGGGGCCCACAGATACGCAGTATTTT. Its translation is CASRADRGPTDTQYF.